This TCR beta chain was sequenced during a study of PD-L1 blockade in urothelial cancer. About the study: Most patients, twenty-five of 29, were males with bladder-origin cancer. In terms of prior chemotherapy, patients had received 0 to 3 regimens. Among blood samples, the median T cell count was approximately 140,000. Study-wide points: Having blood TCR clonality under the median before treatment predicted better survival.

Turning to this clone: Its antigen is still unknown.

Sample time point: pretreatment peripheral blood. The method was immunoSEQ multiplex PCR; TCRdb's version includes in-frame clones alone and lacks a portion of them. The sample lists under 95,000 clones; over 65% were seen once. This sequence originates from a man between 60 and 75 years old with urothelial cancer. The sample was PBMCs, taken around atezolizumab (anti-PD-L1) treatment.

CDR3 DNA sequence: TGTGCCAGCCGACAGGGGGCGAACACCGGGGAGCTGTTTTTT. This translates into CASRQGANTGELFF. The chain recombines TRBV11-2 with TRBJ2-2; the match to TRBD1 covers 9 bases. CDR1 is SGHAT and CDR2 is FQNNGV in the germline V gene. CDR3 length equals 14 residues. The V segment lost 8 bases and the J segment 0 bases; nucleotides outside the gene matches: 1.